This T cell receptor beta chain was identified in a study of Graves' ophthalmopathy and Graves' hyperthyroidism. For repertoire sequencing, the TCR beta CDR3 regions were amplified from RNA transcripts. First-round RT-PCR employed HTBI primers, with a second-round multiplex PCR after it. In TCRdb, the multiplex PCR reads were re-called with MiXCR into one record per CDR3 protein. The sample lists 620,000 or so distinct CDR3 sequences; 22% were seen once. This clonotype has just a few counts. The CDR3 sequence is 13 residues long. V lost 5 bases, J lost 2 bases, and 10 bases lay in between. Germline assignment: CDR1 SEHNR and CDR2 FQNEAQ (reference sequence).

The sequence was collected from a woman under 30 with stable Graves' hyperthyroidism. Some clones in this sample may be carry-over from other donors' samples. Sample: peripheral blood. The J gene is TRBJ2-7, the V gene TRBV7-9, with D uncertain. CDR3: CASSPMSPYEQYF. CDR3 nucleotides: TGTGCCAGCAGCCCCATGTCCCCCTACGAGCAGTACTTC.